The 6 T cell receptor beta chains reported below all come from one sample, sequenced in a study of cytomegalovirus exposure and HLA in healthy donors. PCR was performed using 60 Vbeta and 13 Jbeta primers. Profiled with immunoSEQ multiplex PCR; TCRdb holds only in-frame clones, not every one. The sample shows under 150,000 clones, 60% to 85% of them seen only once. The sequencing sample was made of PBMCs. Source of these receptors: a woman between 18 and 29 years old in good health and CMV-seronegative.

This clone has only a few counts. The V and J genes are TRBV5-1 and TRBJ2-7, with D maybe TRBD1 (5 bases). The CDR3 totals 15 residues. CDR1 is SGHRS and CDR2 is YFSETQ in the germline V gene. V lost 4 bases, J lost 3 bases, and 17 bases lay in between. CDR3 in DNA: TGCGCCAGCAGCCCGTTGCAGGGCCCATACTACGAGCAGTACTTC. Translated, it gives CASSPLQGPYYEQYF.

This clone was picked up a small number of times. The chain uses TRBV7-9 and TRBJ1-2; 7 nucleotides match TRBD1. CDR3 length: 17 residues. With V trimmed by 6 bases and J by 0 bases, 13 bases remained unmatched. Germline CDR1 and CDR2: SEHNR and FQNEAQ (reference sequence). CDR3 coding DNA: TGTGCCAGCAGAACGAACAGGGGACGCTCCGCTAACTATGGCTACACCTTC. This codes for CASRTNRGRSANYGYTF.

This clone was detected once. This rearrangement joins TRBV29-1 to TRBJ2-1; unclear D gene. V was cut by 6 bases and J by 1 base, with 4 bases left in between. Germline loops: CDR1 SQVTM, CDR2 ANQGSEA. This CDR3 spans 11 amino acids. The CDR3 coding sequence is TGCAGCGTCGAGTCCTACAATGAGCAGTTCTTC. This sequence encodes CSVESYNEQFF.

This sequence joins TRBV6-5 and TRBJ1-2; D is unresolved. V was trimmed by 5 bases and J by 7 bases, leaving 14 bases between them. Germline CDR1 and CDR2: MNHEY and SVGAGI. The CDR3 has 13 residues. The CDR3: CASSPTGVGGYTF. As DNA, the CDR3 is TGTGCCAGCAGTCCCACCGGGGTGGGTGGCTACACCTTC.

The chain joins TRBV19 to TRBJ2-1, with 12 positions matching TRBD2. Trimming cost V 0 bases and J 3 bases; bases outside gene matches: 3. Germline lookup yields CDR1 LNHDA and CDR2 SQIVND (reference sequence). This CDR3 is 17 amino acids long. The CDR3 loop is CASSIEATSGGYNEQFF. The DNA for the CDR3 is TGTGCCAGTAGTATAGAAGCGACTAGCGGGGGCTACAATGAGCAGTTCTTC.

The chain combines TRBV10-1 with TRBJ2-1; D is possibly TRBD2 (5 bases). The V end lost 4 bases, the J end lost 7 bases, and 8 bases lay between the germline ends. Germline lookup yields CDR1 WNHNN and CDR2 SYGVQD (reference sequence). CDR3 size: 12 residues. DNA for the CDR3: TGCGCCAGCAGTGGAGGCGGGAATGAGCAGTTCTTC. Its protein product is CASSGGGNEQFF.